This T cell receptor beta chain was observed in a study of blood T cell repertoires in COVID-19. As for the study in general: Acute and convalescent COVID-19 samples came from the United States, Italy and Spain.

The germline V and J ends were trimmed by 3 bases and 3 bases, with 6 bases remaining between them. This CDR3 comprises 13 residues. The assay was immunoSEQ multiplex PCR, and TCRdb's table has in-frame clones only and misses some. In the table there are about 64,000 clones, 70% to 90% of which are singletons. This clone was seen more than once but under ten times. The sequenced sample was peripheral blood. The chain is built from TRBV12-3 or TRBV12-4 and TRBJ1-3; D remains ambiguous. The receptor's source is a middle-aged man with acute or convalescent COVID-19. This CDR3 is CASSFSGGNTIYF. The CDR3 coding sequence is TGTGCCAGCAGTTTTAGTGGTGGAAACACCATATATTTT.